These 20 T cell receptor beta chains originate from one sample sequenced in a study of Ad26.COV2.S vaccination and SARS-CoV-2 variants. The protocol was immunoSEQ multiplex PCR, while the TCRdb copy is restricted to in-frame clones and leaves out a portion. Of 350,000 to 500,000 clones listed, approximately 88% are singletons. This sample's treatment: some 20 received Ad26.COV2.S at low or high dose, single or two shots; several received placebo; per-sample allocation not given. Sampling happened 63 days after the first vaccine or placebo injection. The sample consisted of peripheral blood, taken in a trial of Ad26.COV2.S vaccine versus placebo. The receptors derive from a person between 18 and 60 years old who received the Ad26.COV2.S COVID-19 vaccine or a placebo.

V and J are TRBV14 and TRBJ2-5; 11 positions agree with TRBD2. This CDR3 spans 15 amino acids. Germline CDR1 is SGHDN and CDR2 is FVKESK. The junction had 4 bases not matched to a gene; V was cut back by 3 bases and J by 4 bases. The CDR3 nucleotides read TGTGCCAGCAGCCAGTCACTAGCGGGGGTAGAGACCCAGTACTTC. Its translation is CASSQSLAGVETQYF.

The chain couples TRBV19 to TRBJ1-5; D not certain. V dropped 3 bases and J dropped 5 bases, with 8 bases sitting between them. CDR1 is LNHDA, CDR2 SQIVND, per germline (reference sequence). The CDR3 is 13 residues long. CDR3 region: CASSILPDQPQHF. Written as DNA, the CDR3 is TGTGCCAGTAGTATTCTCCCGGATCAGCCCCAGCATTTT.

This clone was counted a few times. The chain links TRBV18 to TRBJ2-1; D uncertain. The CDR3 loop spans 15 amino acids. Germline lookup yields CDR1 KGHSH and CDR2 LQKENI. The germline V and J ends were trimmed by 3 bases and 0 bases, with 9 bases remaining between them. This chain's CDR3 is CASSPTVSSYNEQFF. The CDR3 DNA follows: TGTGCCAGCTCACCGACCGTGAGCTCCTACAATGAGCAGTTCTTC.

The chain couples TRBV19 to TRBJ1-2, with TRBD1 as a possible D gene (5 bases). CDR3 length equals 16 residues. V lost 4 bases, J lost 1 base, and 16 bases lay in between. Germline loops: CDR1 LNHDA, CDR2 SQIVND (reference sequence). The CDR3 spells CASSSLGDRGNYGYTF. CDR3 nucleotides: TGTGCCAGTAGTAGCCTGGGCGACAGAGGTAACTATGGCTACACCTTC.

Turning to this clone: Other DNA sequences in the same sample also yield this CDR3. The chain joins TRBV9 to TRBJ1-5; D is unclear. This CDR3 has 13 residues. V was cut by 2 bases and J by 1 base, with 4 bases left in between. Germline V gives CDR1 SGDLS, CDR2 YYNGEE. In DNA form, the CDR3 reads TGTGCCAGCAGCGTTGGGAGCAATCAGCCCCAGCATTTT. Its protein product is CASSVGSNQPQHF.

CDR3 bases: TGCGCCAGCAGCCGATCCGAAGGAGAAAAACTGTTTTTT. Amino acid sequence: CASSRSEGEKLFF. The rearrangement uses TRBV4-1 and TRBJ1-4; D is uncertain. The V gene lost 4 bases and the J gene lost 8 bases, with 11 bases spanning the gap. Germline V gene data show CDR1 as MGHRA and CDR2 as YSYEKL. CDR3 length: 13 amino acids.

This clone was recorded a few times. The chain employs TRBV21-1 and TRBJ1-2. TRBV21-1 represents a pseudogene. The CDR3 contains 18 residues. CDR3 DNA: TGTGCCAGCAGCCGTCGCCGAGGAGGGGGCCGGGGGGACTATGGCTACACCTTC. As protein: CASSRRRGGGRGDYGYTF.

The V and J genes are TRBV27 and TRBJ2-3; D may correspond to TRBD1 or TRBD2 (6 bases each). Trimming shortened V by 8 bases and J by 9 bases, and 18 bases separated the two germline ends. The germline V gene encodes CDR1 MNHEY and CDR2 SMNVEV (reference sequence). CDR3 length: 13 amino acids. The CDR3 here is CASGGGTLSTQYF. CDR3 DNA sequence: TGTGCCAGCGGAGGGGGGACCCTCTCAACGCAGTATTTT.

The genes are TRBV10-3 and TRBJ2-1; no firm D call. Trimming cost V 10 bases and J 5 bases, with 12 bases left between them. From germline, CDR1 is ENHRY and CDR2 SYGVKD. The CDR3 has 12 amino acids. The chain's CDR3 is CASDPGNNEQFF. As DNA, the CDR3 is TGTGCCAGCGACCCGGGTAACAATGAGCAGTTCTTC.

The chain recombines TRBV15 with TRBJ1-1, with D uncertain. The germline V gene has CDR1 LNHNV and CDR2 YYDKDF (reference sequence). Trimming took 0 bases from V and 1 from J, leaving 9 bases between them. This CDR3 is 15 amino acids long. CDR3 in amino acids: CATSRERQRNTEAFF. In nucleotides, the CDR3 is TGTGCCACCAGCAGAGAAAGGCAGCGGAACACTGAAGCTTTCTTT.

The chain uses TRBV10-3 and TRBJ2-1, with 9 bases identical to TRBD2. The CDR3 loop spans 13 amino acids. Trimming took 10 bases from V and 3 from J; bases not matched to a gene: 4. The germline gives CDR1 ENHRY, CDR2 SYGVKD. The CDR3 reads CATNSGGYNEQFF. CDR3 bases: TGTGCCACCAATAGCGGGGGCTACAATGAGCAGTTCTTC.

CDR3: CASSQRSVVPGYNEQFF. DNA of the CDR3: TGTGCCAGCAGCCAGCGTTCTGTGGTCCCCGGGTACAATGAGCAGTTCTTC. V and J are TRBV6-2 or TRBV6-3 and TRBJ2-1, with D unresolved. V was clipped by 6 bases and J by 4 bases, with 22 bases between them. The CDR3 runs 17 residues. Germline lookup yields CDR1 MNHEY and CDR2 SVGEGT.

Only one count was recorded for this clone. The chain carries TRBV28 and TRBJ2-1, with D unresolved. Looked up from germline, CDR1 is MDHEN and CDR2 is SYDVKM. The CDR3 contains 16 residues. The V and J ends lost 2 bases and 4 bases respectively, with 15 bases between them. CDR3: CASSLISRAAYNEQFF. The CDR3 DNA is TGTGCCAGCAGTTTAATTTCTCGGGCGGCGTACAATGAGCAGTTCTTC.

This clone was recorded only once. This chain links TRBV5-5 with TRBJ1-4, with TRBD1 as a possible D gene (6 bases). CDR3 length: 17 amino acids. V lost 0 bases to trimming and J lost 3 bases, with 15 bases between them. The germline CDR1 and CDR2 sequences are SGHKS and YYEKEE (reference sequence). The CDR3 DNA follows: TGTGCCAGCAGCTTGGCGGGGGCAGGGATGTCTAATGAAAAACTGTTTTTT. It translates to CASSLAGAGMSNEKLFF.

This rearrangement joins TRBV9 to TRBJ1-2; no clear D. Trimming left V 3 bases short and J 4 bases short, with 7 bases between. CDR3 length: 12 residues. The germline V gene has CDR1 SGDLS and CDR2 YYNGEE. The CDR3 loop reads CASSGGSYGYTF. DNA of the CDR3: TGTGCCAGCAGCGGCGGAAGCTATGGCTACACCTTC.

The rearrangement joins TRBV6-5 to TRBJ2-5; TRBD2 agrees at 10 bases. The CDR3 loop spans 15 amino acids. The germline gives CDR1 MNHEY, CDR2 SVGAGI. V dropped 2 bases and J dropped 3; count of bases not matched to a gene: 3. This CDR3 reads CASSYGLAGEETQYF. CDR3 nucleotides: TGTGCCAGCAGTTACGGGCTAGCGGGGGAAGAGACCCAGTACTTC.

This sequence joins TRBV4-3 and TRBJ1-6; TRBD1 matches at 7 bases. V lost 0 bases, J lost 10 bases, and 9 bases stayed unmatched. Germline V gives CDR1 LGHNA, CDR2 YSLEER. The CDR3 extends over 16 amino acids. For the CDR3, the DNA is TGCGCCAGCAGCCAAGATGATAGGGCAGGGGGGTCACCCCTCCACTTT. Protein sequence: CASSQDDRAGGSPLHF.

This chain links TRBV29-1 with TRBJ1-1; D is undetermined. Germline V CDR1 and CDR2: SQVTM, ANQGSEA. The CDR3 extends over 12 amino acids. V shed 4 bases and J shed 0 bases, with 6 bases lying between them. This chain's CDR3 is CSVGTMNTEAFF. The CDR3 nucleotides read TGCAGCGTTGGGACCATGAACACTGAAGCTTTCTTT.

The chain links TRBV5-4 to TRBJ1-2; TRBD1 might be the D (6 bases). Germline CDR1 and CDR2: SGHNT and YYREEE (reference sequence). V was clipped by 4 bases and J by 2 bases, with 18 bases between them. This CDR3 spans 16 amino acids. The CDR3: CASSQRPGHLNYGYTF. The CDR3 region has the DNA TGTGCCAGCAGCCAGAGACCGGGACACCTGAACTATGGCTACACCTTC.

This chain uses TRBV28 with TRBJ1-6; D not certain. The CDR3 has 15 residues. Germline V CDR1 and CDR2: MDHEN, SYDVKM. The V and J ends lost 4 bases and 5 bases respectively, with 12 bases between them. CDR3 protein: CASSWDSANNSPLHF. CDR3 sequence (DNA): TGTGCCAGCAGTTGGGATTCTGCGAATAATTCACCCCTCCACTTT.